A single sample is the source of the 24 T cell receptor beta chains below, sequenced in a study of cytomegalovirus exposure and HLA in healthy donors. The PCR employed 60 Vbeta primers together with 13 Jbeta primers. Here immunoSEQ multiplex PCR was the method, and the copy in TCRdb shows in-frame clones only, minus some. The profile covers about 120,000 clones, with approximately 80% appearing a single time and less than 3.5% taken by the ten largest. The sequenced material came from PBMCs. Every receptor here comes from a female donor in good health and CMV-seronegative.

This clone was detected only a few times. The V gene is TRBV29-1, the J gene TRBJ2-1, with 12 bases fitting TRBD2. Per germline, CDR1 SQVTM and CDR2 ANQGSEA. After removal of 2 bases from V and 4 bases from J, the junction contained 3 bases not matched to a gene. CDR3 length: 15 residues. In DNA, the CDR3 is TGCAGCGTTGAACTAGCGGGGGGGAATTACAATGAGCAGTTCTTC. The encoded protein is CSVELAGGNYNEQFF.

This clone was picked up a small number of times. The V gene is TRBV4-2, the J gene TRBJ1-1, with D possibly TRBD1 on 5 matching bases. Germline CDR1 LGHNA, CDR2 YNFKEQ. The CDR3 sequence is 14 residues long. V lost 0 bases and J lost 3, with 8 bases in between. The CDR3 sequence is CASSQESGDTEAFF. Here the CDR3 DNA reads TGTGCCAGCAGCCAAGAATCGGGGGACACTGAAGCTTTCTTT.

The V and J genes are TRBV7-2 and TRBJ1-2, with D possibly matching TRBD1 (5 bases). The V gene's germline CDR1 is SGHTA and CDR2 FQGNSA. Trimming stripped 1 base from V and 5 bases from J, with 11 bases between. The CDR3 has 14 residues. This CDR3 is CASSLGRAGYGYTF. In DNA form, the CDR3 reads TGTGCCAGCAGCTTAGGCAGGGCTGGGTATGGCTACACCTTC. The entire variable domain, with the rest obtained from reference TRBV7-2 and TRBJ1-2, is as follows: GAGVSQSPSNKVTEKGKDVELRCDPISGHTALYWYRQSLGQGLEFLIYFQGNSAPDKSGLPSDRFSAERTGGSVSTLTIQRTQQEDSAVYLCASSLGRAGYGYTFGSGTRLTVV.

The DNA of the CDR3 is TGTGCCAGCAGCGGACAGGGGTCAGGCACTAACTATGGCTACACCTTC. Its protein is CASSGQGSGTNYGYTF. This chain joins TRBV25-1 and TRBJ1-2, with 9 bases lining up with TRBD1. This CDR3 has 16 amino acids. After removal of 6 bases from V and 0 bases from J, the junction contained 8 bases not matched to a gene. Per the germline V gene, CDR1 is MGHDK and CDR2 is SYGVNS.

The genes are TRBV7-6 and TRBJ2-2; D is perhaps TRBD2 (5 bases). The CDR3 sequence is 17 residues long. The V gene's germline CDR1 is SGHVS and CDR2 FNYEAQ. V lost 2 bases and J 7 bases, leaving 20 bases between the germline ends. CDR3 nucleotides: TGTGCCAGCAGCTTAAGGCCCCCACACCGGGGAATCGGGGAGCTGTTTTTT. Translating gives CASSLRPPHRGIGELFF.

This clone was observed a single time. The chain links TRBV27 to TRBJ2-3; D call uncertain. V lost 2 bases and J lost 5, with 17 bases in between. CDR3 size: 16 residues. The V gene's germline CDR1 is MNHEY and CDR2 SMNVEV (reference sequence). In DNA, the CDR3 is TGTGCCAGCAGTTTAACCCCCGCGGAAGGAGAAGATACGCAGTATTTT. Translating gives CASSLTPAEGEDTQYF.

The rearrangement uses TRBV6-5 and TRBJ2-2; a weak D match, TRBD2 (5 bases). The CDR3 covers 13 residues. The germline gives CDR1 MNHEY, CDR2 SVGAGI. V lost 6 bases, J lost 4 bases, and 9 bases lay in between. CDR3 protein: CASSLDSTGELFF. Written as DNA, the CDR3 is TGTGCCAGCAGCTTGGACTCCACCGGGGAGCTGTTTTTT.

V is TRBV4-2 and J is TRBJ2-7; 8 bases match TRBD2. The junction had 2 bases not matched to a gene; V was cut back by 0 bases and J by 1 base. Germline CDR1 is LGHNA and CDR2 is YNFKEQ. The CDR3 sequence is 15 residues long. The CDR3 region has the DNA TGTGCCAGCAGCCAAGACGGGAGGGGGTCCTACGAGCAGTACTTC. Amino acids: CASSQDGRGSYEQYF.

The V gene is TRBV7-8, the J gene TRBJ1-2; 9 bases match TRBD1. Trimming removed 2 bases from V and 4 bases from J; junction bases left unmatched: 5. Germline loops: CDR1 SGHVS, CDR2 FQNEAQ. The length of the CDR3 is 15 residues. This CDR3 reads CASSLRDREFYGYTF. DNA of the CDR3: TGTGCCAGCAGCTTAAGGGACAGGGAATTCTATGGCTACACCTTC.

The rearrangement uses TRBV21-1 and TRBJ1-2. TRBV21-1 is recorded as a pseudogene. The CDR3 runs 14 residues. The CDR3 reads CASSKGGGGWGYTF. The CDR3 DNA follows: TGTGCCAGCAGCAAGGGCGGGGGGGGGTGGGGCTACACCTTC.

The CDR3 nucleotides read TGTGCCAGCAGCCGAGCCGGGGGGACTTATAGCAATCAGCCCCAGCATTTT. Protein: CASSRAGGTYSNQPQHF. The chain is built from TRBV5-5 and TRBJ1-5; D is possibly TRBD1 (5 bases). CDR3 length equals 17 residues. V was shortened by 4 bases and J by 0 bases, with 17 bases between the two germline ends. The germline gives CDR1 SGHKS, CDR2 YYEKEE (reference sequence).

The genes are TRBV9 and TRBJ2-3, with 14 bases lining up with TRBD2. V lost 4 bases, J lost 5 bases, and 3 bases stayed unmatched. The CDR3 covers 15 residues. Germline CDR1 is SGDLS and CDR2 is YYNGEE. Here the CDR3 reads CASSSGTSGGDTQYF. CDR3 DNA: TGTGCCAGCAGCTCAGGGACTAGCGGGGGAGATACGCAGTATTTT.

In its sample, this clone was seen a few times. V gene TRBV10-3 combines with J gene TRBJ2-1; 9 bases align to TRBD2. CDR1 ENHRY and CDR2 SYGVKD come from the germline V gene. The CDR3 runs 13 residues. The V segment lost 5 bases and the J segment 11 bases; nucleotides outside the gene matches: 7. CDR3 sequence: CAISFQSGGQQFF. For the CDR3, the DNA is TGTGCCATCAGTTTTCAGAGCGGGGGGCAGCAGTTCTTC.

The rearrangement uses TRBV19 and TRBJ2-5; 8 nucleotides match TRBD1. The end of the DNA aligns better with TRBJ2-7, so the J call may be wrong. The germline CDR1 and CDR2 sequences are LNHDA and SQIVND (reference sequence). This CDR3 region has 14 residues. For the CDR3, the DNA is TGTGCCAGTAGTCGAGGGGGACAGGTCTACGAGCAGTACTTC. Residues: CASSRGGQVYEQYF.

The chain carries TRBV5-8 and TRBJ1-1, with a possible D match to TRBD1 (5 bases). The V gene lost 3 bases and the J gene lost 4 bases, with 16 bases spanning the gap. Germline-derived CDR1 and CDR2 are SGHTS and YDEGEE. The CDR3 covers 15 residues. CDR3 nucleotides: TGTGCCAGCAGCTCCCGGCCGGGGGGTGGCACTGAAGCTTTCTTT. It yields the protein CASSSRPGGGTEAFF.

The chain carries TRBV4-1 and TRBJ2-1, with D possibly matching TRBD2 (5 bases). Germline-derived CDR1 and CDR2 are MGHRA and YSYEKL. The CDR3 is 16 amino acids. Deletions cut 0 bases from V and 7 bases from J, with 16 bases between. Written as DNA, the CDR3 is TGCGCCAGCAGCCAAGACGGAACCCCACGAGGGAATGAGCAGTTCTTC. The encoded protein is CASSQDGTPRGNEQFF.

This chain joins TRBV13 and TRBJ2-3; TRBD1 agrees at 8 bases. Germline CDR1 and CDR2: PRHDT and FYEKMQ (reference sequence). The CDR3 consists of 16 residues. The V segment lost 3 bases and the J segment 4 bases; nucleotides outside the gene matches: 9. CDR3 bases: TGTGCCAGCAGCTTCTTCAGGGGGCTAGGGCCAGATACGCAGTATTTT. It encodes CASSFFRGLGPDTQYF.

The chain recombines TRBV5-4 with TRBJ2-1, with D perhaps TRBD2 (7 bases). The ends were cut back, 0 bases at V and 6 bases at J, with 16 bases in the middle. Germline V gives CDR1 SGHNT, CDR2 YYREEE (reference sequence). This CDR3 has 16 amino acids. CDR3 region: CASSLGGGRGVNEQFF. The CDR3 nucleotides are TGTGCCAGCAGCTTGGGCGGGGGCAGAGGGGTCAATGAGCAGTTCTTC.

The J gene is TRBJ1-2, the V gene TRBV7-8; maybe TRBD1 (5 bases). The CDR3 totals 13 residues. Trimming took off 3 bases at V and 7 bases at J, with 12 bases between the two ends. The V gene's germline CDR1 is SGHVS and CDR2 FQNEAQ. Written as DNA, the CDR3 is TGTGCCAGCAGCTTTTCTGCAGGGTTTGGCTACACCTTC. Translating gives CASSFSAGFGYTF.

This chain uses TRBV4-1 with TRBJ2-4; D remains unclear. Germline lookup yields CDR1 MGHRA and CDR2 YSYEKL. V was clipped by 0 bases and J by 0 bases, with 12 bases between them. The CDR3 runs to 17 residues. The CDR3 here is CASSQEVQSLAKNIQYF. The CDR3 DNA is TGCGCCAGCAGCCAAGAAGTACAGTCCCTAGCCAAAAACATTCAGTACTTC.

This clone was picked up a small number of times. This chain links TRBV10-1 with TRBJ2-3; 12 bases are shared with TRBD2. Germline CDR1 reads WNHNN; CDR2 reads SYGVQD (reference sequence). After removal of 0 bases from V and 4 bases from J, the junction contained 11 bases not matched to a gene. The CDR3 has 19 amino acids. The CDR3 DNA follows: TGCGCCAGCAGTGAGTCTTTGCTAGCGGGGGGGCCTGGGTCAGATACGCAGTATTTT. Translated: CASSESLLAGGPGSDTQYF.

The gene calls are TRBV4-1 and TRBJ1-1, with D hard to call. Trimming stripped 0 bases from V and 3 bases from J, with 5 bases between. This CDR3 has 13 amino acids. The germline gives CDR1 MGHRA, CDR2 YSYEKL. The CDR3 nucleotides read TGCGCCAGCAGCCAAGATCGGTACACTGAAGCTTTCTTT. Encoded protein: CASSQDRYTEAFF.

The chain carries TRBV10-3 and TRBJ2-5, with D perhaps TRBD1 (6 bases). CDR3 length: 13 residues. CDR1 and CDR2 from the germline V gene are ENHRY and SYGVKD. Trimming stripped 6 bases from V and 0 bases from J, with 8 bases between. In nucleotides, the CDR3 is TGTGCCATCAGGGACAGCAACCAAGAGACCCAGTACTTC. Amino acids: CAIRDSNQETQYF.

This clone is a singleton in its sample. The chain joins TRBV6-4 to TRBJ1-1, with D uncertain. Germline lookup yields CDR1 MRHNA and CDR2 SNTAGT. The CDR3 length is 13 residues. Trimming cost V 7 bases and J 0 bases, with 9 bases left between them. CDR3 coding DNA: TGTGCCAGCAAACAGAGCATGAACACTGAAGCTTTCTTT. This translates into CASKQSMNTEAFF.